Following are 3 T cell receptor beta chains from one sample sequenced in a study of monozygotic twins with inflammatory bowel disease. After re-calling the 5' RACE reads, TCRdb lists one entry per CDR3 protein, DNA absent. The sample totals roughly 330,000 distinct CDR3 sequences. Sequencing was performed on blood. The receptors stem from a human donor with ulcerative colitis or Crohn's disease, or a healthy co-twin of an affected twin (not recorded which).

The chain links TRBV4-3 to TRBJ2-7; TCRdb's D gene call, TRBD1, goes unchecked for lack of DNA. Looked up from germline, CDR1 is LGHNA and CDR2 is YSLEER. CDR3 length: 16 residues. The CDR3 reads CASSQDSGQGVYEQYF.

CDR3 sequence: CASRSAWNTEAFF. The V gene is TRBV5-5, the J gene TRBJ1-1. The CDR3 covers 13 residues. Germline V gene sequence: CDR1 SGHKS, CDR2 YYEKEE (reference sequence).

This CDR3 is CDSSLAVPEKLFF. The chain recombines TRBV7-2 with TRBJ1-4. The CDR3 consists of 13 residues. The germline V gene has CDR1 SGHTA and CDR2 FQGNSA.